This entry concerns a single T cell receptor (beta chain). Antigen specificity is unknown. This beta chain is an unintended read in a library built for alpha chains; its size means little. The data belong to a study of spatial heterogeneity in lung cancer. About the research overall: The donor population consisted of approximately 68 patients with untreated, early-stage non-small cell lung cancer. Sequencing of follow-up PBMC samples took place when they were available, at a median of about two years after resection.

Trimming pared 0 bases from V and 0 bases from J, leaving 7 bases between. The CDR3 is made up of 14 amino acids. Germline lookup yields CDR1 DFQATT and CDR2 SNEGSKA (reference sequence). Findings and limits, study-wide: Blood contained ubiquitous expanded tumor TCRs more at resection than at follow-up.

TCRdb redid the calling of the 5' RACE reads with MiXCR, one entry per CDR3 protein. The data hold about 2,300 distinct CDR3 sequences, with about 25% observed a single time. Time point defined: blood at routine non-recurrence follow-up after resection. Whole RNA from tumor, nontumor lung or frozen PBMC was sequenced unsorted. The chain couples TRBV20-1 to TRBJ2-3; the D is unclear. The sequences come from PBMCs, collected at follow-up. This receptor was identified in a male donor with early-stage non-small cell lung cancer. The CDR3, as DNA: TGCAGTGCTAGAGATGCCGGGAGCACAGATACGCAGTATTTT. Translation gives CSARDAGSTDTQYF.